The 20 T cell receptor beta chains reported below all come from one sample, sequenced in a study of T cell changes during pregnancy in multiple sclerosis. Profiled with immunoSEQ multiplex PCR; TCRdb holds only in-frame clones, not every one. The repertoire holds about 50,000 clones, with 90% as singletons. The starting material was peripheral blood, obtained after pregnancy. The receptor set was obtained from a female donor in good health, enrolled as a control in a pregnancy study.

The gene calls are TRBV5-4 and TRBJ2-5; 8 nucleotides align to TRBD2. The CDR3 is made up of 15 amino acids. After removal of 3 bases from V and 3 bases from J, the junction contained 7 bases not matched to a gene. Germline CDR1 reads SGHNT; CDR2 reads YYREEE (reference sequence). This chain's CDR3 is CASSSGLAYEETQYF. The CDR3 DNA sequence: TGTGCCAGCAGCTCTGGACTAGCTTATGAAGAGACCCAGTACTTC.

The chain is built from TRBV5-1 and TRBJ2-7; 7 bases match TRBD1. CDR3 length: 13 amino acids. V was clipped by 2 bases and J by 6 bases; unmatched bases: 5. The germline V gene encodes CDR1 SGHRS and CDR2 YFSETQ. CDR3 sequence: CASSLEDRREQYF. CDR3 in DNA: TGCGCCAGCAGCTTAGAGGACAGGCGCGAGCAGTACTTC. Full variable domain (outside the CDR3, taken from reference TRBV5-1 and TRBJ2-7): KAGVTQTPRYLIKTRGQQVTLSCSPISGHRSVSWYQQTPGQGLQFLFEYFSETQRNKGNFPGRFSGRQFSNSRSEMNVSTLELGDSALYLCASSLEDRREQYFGPGTRLTVT.

This clone appeared a single time. The gene calls are TRBV6-1 and TRBJ2-7; 7 nucleotides line up with TRBD1. Germline CDR1 is MNHNS and CDR2 is SASEGT. This CDR3 has 16 residues. With 4 bases clipped from V and 2 bases from J, the junction kept 11 bases outside the gene matches. The CDR3 region is CASSARTGVTTYEQYF. CDR3 coding DNA: TGTGCCAGCAGTGCTCGAACAGGGGTCACTACCTACGAGCAGTACTTC.

This rearrangement joins TRBV6-5 to TRBJ2-5; TRBD1 matches at 9 bases. The germline V gene has CDR1 MNHEY and CDR2 SVGAGI. The CDR3 is 15 amino acids. The junction had 10 bases not matched to a gene; V was cut back by 5 bases and J by 6 bases. CDR3 loop: CASSATGGVEKTQYF. The CDR3 DNA sequence: TGTGCCAGCAGTGCAACAGGGGGCGTTGAAAAGACCCAGTACTTC.

J is TRBJ2-1 and V is TRBV7-3, with 8 bases matching TRBD2. J lost 6 bases, V lost 6 bases, and 7 bases had no gene match. From germline, CDR1 is SGHTA and CDR2 FQGTGA. CDR3 length equals 14 residues. The CDR3 is CASSSLGTSNEQFF. In nucleotides, the CDR3 is TGTGCCAGCAGTTCACTCGGGACTAGCAATGAGCAGTTCTTC. The whole variable domain, filled in from reference TRBV7-3 and TRBJ2-1, reads GAGVSQTPSNKVTEKGKYVELRCDPISGHTALYWYRQSLGQGPEFLIYFQGTGAADDSGLPNDRFFAVRPEGSVSTLKIQRTERGDSAVYLCASSSLGTSNEQFFGPGTRLTVL.

The chain links TRBV30 to TRBJ2-7; 9 bases are shared with TRBD1. Per the germline V gene, CDR1 is GTSNPN and CDR2 is SVGIG (reference sequence). The CDR3 totals 14 residues. V was clipped by 4 bases and J by 5 bases; unmatched bases: 9. The CDR3 sequence: CAWIPPGQGHEQYF. In DNA form, the CDR3 reads TGTGCCTGGATTCCTCCGGGACAGGGCCACGAGCAGTACTTC.

The rearrangement links TRBV5-1 to TRBJ2-3; TRBD2 is a possible D gene (6 bases). The germline V gene has CDR1 SGHRS and CDR2 YFSETQ. V was pared by 4 bases and J by 2 bases, with 14 bases between. The CDR3 consists of 15 residues. The CDR3 sequence is CASSTGLQPTDTQYF. The CDR3, as DNA: TGCGCCAGCAGCACGGGACTCCAGCCCACAGATACGCAGTATTTT.

The chain combines TRBV27 with TRBJ1-5, with a possible D match to TRBD1 (6 bases). V was clipped by 6 bases and J by 2 bases, with 20 bases between them. This CDR3 has 17 residues. The germline V gene has CDR1 MNHEY and CDR2 SMNVEV (reference sequence). CDR3 nucleotide sequence: TGTGCCAGCAGGGGGGCACGGGACCCCAGGGGCAATCAGCCCCAGCATTTT. It is translated as CASRGARDPRGNQPQHF.

The count of this clone is one. The V and J genes are TRBV19 and TRBJ1-5, with D perhaps TRBD1 (6 bases). Per the germline V gene, CDR1 is LNHDA and CDR2 is SQIVND (reference sequence). Between the trimmed V and J ends, which lost 4 bases and 2 bases, there was a span of 15 bases. CDR3 length: 16 residues. For the CDR3, the DNA is TGTGCCAGTAGTAGCCCCGGCAGGGGTGGCAATCAGCCCCAGCATTTT. It encodes CASSSPGRGGNQPQHF.

The chain uses TRBV5-1 and TRBJ2-2; 7 nucleotides line up with TRBD2. The CDR3 consists of 16 residues. Germline CDR1 reads SGHRS; CDR2 reads YFSETQ. Germline trimming cut 5 bases from V and 5 bases from J; bases unmatched to any gene: 12. CDR3 sequence: CASRLETGAGTGELFF. DNA for the CDR3: TGCGCCAGCAGGCTGGAGACGGGAGCGGGAACCGGGGAGCTGTTTTTT.

In its sample, this clone was seen once. The rearrangement uses TRBV6-6 and TRBJ2-7, with no clear D. The CDR3 is 11 residues long. Germline-derived CDR1 and CDR2 are MNHNY and SVGAGI (reference sequence). V gave up 4 bases and J gave up 6 bases, with 7 bases separating them. The chain's CDR3 is CASSLKAEQYF. The CDR3 nucleotides read TGTGCCAGCAGTTTAAAAGCCGAGCAGTACTTC.

The chain carries TRBV28 and TRBJ2-1, with 8 bases fitting TRBD2. Germline loops: CDR1 MDHEN, CDR2 SYDVKM. J was trimmed by 4 bases and V by 8 bases; bases with no gene match: 10. The CDR3 runs 15 residues. The CDR3 nucleotides are TGTGCCAGCGAACGGGGGGGGGCGATGTACAATGAGCAGTTCTTC. Translating gives CASERGGAMYNEQFF. Supplemented by reference TRBV28 and TRBJ2-1, the full variable domain reads DVKVTQSSRYLVKRTGEKVFLECVQDMDHENMFWYRQDPGLGLRLIYFSYDVKMKEKGDIPEGYSVSREKKERFSLILESASTNQTSMYLCASERGGAMYNEQFFGPGTRLTVL.

The CDR3 here is CASSDDRVPYEQYF. CDR3 bases: TGTGCCAGCAGCGACGACAGGGTCCCCTACGAGCAGTACTTC. The chain has TRBV7-9 and TRBJ2-7; 7 bases fit TRBD1. The CDR3 length is 14 residues. V was clipped by 5 bases and J by 2 bases; unmatched bases: 6. Germline CDR1 SEHNR, CDR2 FQNEAQ (reference sequence).

The chain links TRBV2 to TRBJ2-1; the D gene is possibly TRBD1 (5 bases). Germline CDR1 is SNHLY and CDR2 is FYNNEI. Trimming shortened V by 6 bases and J by 6 bases, and 9 bases separated the two germline ends. The CDR3 runs to 12 residues. The CDR3 DNA follows: TGTGCCAGCAGGACAAGGGGCAATGAGCAGTTCTTC. Protein: CASRTRGNEQFF.

The chain uses TRBV5-4 and TRBJ2-7, with TRBD2 as a possible D gene (6 bases). CDR1 and CDR2 from the germline V gene are SGHNT and YYREEE (reference sequence). V dropped 4 bases and J dropped 4 bases, with 18 bases sitting between them. The CDR3 extends over 15 amino acids. Here the CDR3 DNA reads TGTGCCAGCAGCCTGTCTGATAGCGGAGATTACGAGCAGTACTTC. Translating gives CASSLSDSGDYEQYF.

This clone was counted a single time. The V and J genes are TRBV28 and TRBJ1-4; D gene uncertain. The CDR3 is 14 amino acids. The germline gives CDR1 MDHEN, CDR2 SYDVKM. Trimming stripped 5 bases from V and 2 bases from J, with 9 bases between. The CDR3 reads CASSPVGTNEKLFF. In DNA form, the CDR3 reads TGTGCCAGCAGTCCGGTTGGTACTAATGAAAAACTGTTTTTT. Drawing the rest from reference TRBV28 and TRBJ1-4, the complete variable domain is DVKVTQSSRYLVKRTGEKVFLECVQDMDHENMFWYRQDPGLGLRLIYFSYDVKMKEKGDIPEGYSVSREKKERFSLILESASTNQTSMYLCASSPVGTNEKLFFGSGTQLSVL.

The chain combines TRBV19 with TRBJ2-1, with D maybe TRBD2 (6 bases). The germline gives CDR1 LNHDA, CDR2 SQIVND (reference sequence). The CDR3 has 17 amino acids. V dropped 4 bases and J dropped 0 bases, with 16 bases sitting between them. CDR3 in amino acids: CASSTTGTSFSYNEQFF. CDR3 DNA: TGTGCCAGTAGTACGACCGGGACTTCCTTCTCCTACAATGAGCAGTTCTTC.

This clone was found once. The chain has TRBV7-9 and TRBJ1-2; D is undetermined. V dropped 1 base and J dropped 4 bases, with 10 bases sitting between them. Germline CDR1 is SEHNR and CDR2 is FQNEAQ (reference sequence). The CDR3 contains 14 residues. The CDR3 nucleotides read TGTGCCAGCAGCTTAGTGGGCTCCTTCTATGGCTACACCTTC. It is translated as CASSLVGSFYGYTF.

In this sample, this clone is medium-sized. The chain joins TRBV5-8 to TRBJ1-2; 8 bases align to TRBD1. V was pared by 0 bases and J by 3 bases, with 10 bases of the junction left unmatched. The CDR3 consists of 17 residues. CDR1 and CDR2 (germline): SGHTS, YDEGEE. As DNA, the CDR3 is TGTGCCAGCAGCTTGGGGACAGGGAGGGCCTATTACTATGGCTACACCTTC. It translates to CASSLGTGRAYYYGYTF.

The rearrangement links TRBV5-1 to TRBJ2-1; D possibly corresponds to TRBD2 (6 bases). Germline V gene data show CDR1 as SGHRS and CDR2 as YFSETQ. CDR3 size: 14 residues. Deletions cut 4 bases from V and 9 bases from J, with 17 bases between. CDR3 in DNA: TGCGCCAGCAGCCCGGGACTCCCTTCAGGTGAGCAGTTCTTC. Protein product: CASSPGLPSGEQFF.